These T cell receptor beta chains were read from a single sample in a study of cytomegalovirus exposure and HLA in healthy donors. Profiled with immunoSEQ multiplex PCR; TCRdb holds only in-frame clones, not every one. The sample yields approximately 210,000 clones, over 60% seen once. What was sequenced was PBMCs. The receptor set was obtained from a male donor in good health and CMV-seronegative. The CDR3 runs from the conserved cysteine through the conserved F or W. D genes are given only for firm matches. Some rows have no size entry. The others give once, few or many, or a class for an expanded clone.

size	D	J	V	CDR3	DNA
NA	NA	TRBJ2-2	TRBV4-3	CASSQVQATGELFF	TGCGCCAGCAGCCAAGTCCAGGCCACCGGGGAGCTGTTTTTT
NA	NA	TRBJ1-1	TRBV2	CASSDTAGKEAFF	TGTGCCAGCAGTGACACAGCGGGAAAAGAAGCTTTCTTT
NA	TRBD2	TRBJ2-1	TRBV27	CASSLSIAGNNEQFF	TGTGCCAGCAGTTTATCGATAGCGGGGAACAATGAGCAGTTCTTC
NA	TRBD1	TRBJ1-1	TRBV4-3	CASSQEGTGASGTEAFF	TGCGCCAGCAGCCAAGAGGGGACAGGGGCCTCGGGGACTGAAGCTTTCTTT
NA	NA	TRBJ1-2	TRBV27	CASSSGGAYGYTF	TGTGCCAGCAGTTCGGGGGGGGCTTATGGCTACACCTTC
NA	TRBD1	TRBJ2-1	TRBV7-3	CASSFGTGVNEQFF	TGTGCCAGCAGCTTCGGGACAGGGGTCAATGAGCAGTTCTTC
NA	NA	TRBJ1-4	TRBV29-1	CSARVGATNEKLFF	TGCAGCGCTCGGGTGGGGGCTACTAATGAAAAACTGTTTTTT
NA	TRBD2	TRBJ2-7	TRBV5-4	CASSIAGPSYEQYF	TGTGCCAGCAGCATAGCGGGGCCCTCCTACGAGCAGTACTTC
NA	NA	TRBJ1-2	TRBV6-5	CASSPQGQGGYGYTF	TGTGCCAGCAGTCCCCAGGGCCAGGGCGGCTATGGCTACACCTTC
NA	NA	TRBJ2-3	TRBV5-1	CASSLARAGDTQYF	TGCGCCAGCAGCTTGGCCCGGGCGGGAGATACGCAGTATTTT
NA	NA	TRBJ1-2	TRBV20-1	CSARGAGYTF	TGCAGTGCTAGAGGGGCTGGCTACACCTTC
few	NA	TRBJ2-7	TRBV27	CASNPLTGSPLEQYF	TGTGCCAGCAATCCTCTTACAGGTTCCCCCTTAGAGCAGTACTTC
NA	NA	TRBJ1-1	TRBV9	CASSERVGTEAFF	TGTGCCAGCAGCGAGCGGGTGGGGACTGAAGCTTTCTTT
NA	NA	TRBJ2-7	TRBV7-9	CASNKGGGPYEQYF	TGTGCCAGCAACAAAGGCGGGGGCCCCTACGAGCAGTACTTC
NA	NA	TRBJ1-1	TRBV4-2	CASSQGRGVNTEAFF	TGTGCCAGCAGCCAAGGCCGGGGAGTGAACACTGAAGCTTTCTTT
NA	TRBD2	TRBJ2-1	TRBV4-1	CASRAGGSGGGEQFF	TGCGCCAGCAGAGCGGGGGGCTCAGGGGGGGGTGAGCAGTTCTTC
NA	TRBD2	TRBJ2-3	TRBV11-3	CASSILAGRPDTQYF	TGTGCCAGCAGCATACTAGCGGGGAGGCCAGATACGCAGTATTTT
NA	TRBD1	TRBJ1-4	TRBV6-1	CASSEAWTGGVSNEKLFF	TGTGCCAGCAGTGAAGCGTGGACAGGGGGCGTGTCTAATGAAAAACTGTTTTTT